This T cell receptor beta chain was profiled in a study of blood T cell repertoires in COVID-19. About the study: Sites across the United States, Italy and Spain contributed samples from acute and convalescent COVID-19.

As processed by the authors: Amplification with reference gene primers provided the estimates of nucleated cell counts. Generated by immunoSEQ multiplex PCR, the TCRdb table keeps only in-frame clones and is missing some. V, J and clone size are taken as reported in that table, and D and trimming were inferred from the DNA itself. The table shows about 150,000 clones, with roughly 83% occurring only once. The length of the CDR3 is 15 residues. The ends were cut back, 4 bases at V and 0 bases at J, with 11 bases in the middle. The germline CDR1 and CDR2 sequences are SNHLY and FYNNEI. This clonotype was obtained from a man aged 18 to 30 with active or convalescent COVID-19. The specimen sequenced was peripheral blood. This chain uses TRBV2 with TRBJ2-3; D not resolved. CDR3 sequence (DNA): TGTGCCAGCAGTGTGCCTAGTCCTAGCACAGATACGCAGTATTTT. This encodes CASSVPSPSTDTQYF.